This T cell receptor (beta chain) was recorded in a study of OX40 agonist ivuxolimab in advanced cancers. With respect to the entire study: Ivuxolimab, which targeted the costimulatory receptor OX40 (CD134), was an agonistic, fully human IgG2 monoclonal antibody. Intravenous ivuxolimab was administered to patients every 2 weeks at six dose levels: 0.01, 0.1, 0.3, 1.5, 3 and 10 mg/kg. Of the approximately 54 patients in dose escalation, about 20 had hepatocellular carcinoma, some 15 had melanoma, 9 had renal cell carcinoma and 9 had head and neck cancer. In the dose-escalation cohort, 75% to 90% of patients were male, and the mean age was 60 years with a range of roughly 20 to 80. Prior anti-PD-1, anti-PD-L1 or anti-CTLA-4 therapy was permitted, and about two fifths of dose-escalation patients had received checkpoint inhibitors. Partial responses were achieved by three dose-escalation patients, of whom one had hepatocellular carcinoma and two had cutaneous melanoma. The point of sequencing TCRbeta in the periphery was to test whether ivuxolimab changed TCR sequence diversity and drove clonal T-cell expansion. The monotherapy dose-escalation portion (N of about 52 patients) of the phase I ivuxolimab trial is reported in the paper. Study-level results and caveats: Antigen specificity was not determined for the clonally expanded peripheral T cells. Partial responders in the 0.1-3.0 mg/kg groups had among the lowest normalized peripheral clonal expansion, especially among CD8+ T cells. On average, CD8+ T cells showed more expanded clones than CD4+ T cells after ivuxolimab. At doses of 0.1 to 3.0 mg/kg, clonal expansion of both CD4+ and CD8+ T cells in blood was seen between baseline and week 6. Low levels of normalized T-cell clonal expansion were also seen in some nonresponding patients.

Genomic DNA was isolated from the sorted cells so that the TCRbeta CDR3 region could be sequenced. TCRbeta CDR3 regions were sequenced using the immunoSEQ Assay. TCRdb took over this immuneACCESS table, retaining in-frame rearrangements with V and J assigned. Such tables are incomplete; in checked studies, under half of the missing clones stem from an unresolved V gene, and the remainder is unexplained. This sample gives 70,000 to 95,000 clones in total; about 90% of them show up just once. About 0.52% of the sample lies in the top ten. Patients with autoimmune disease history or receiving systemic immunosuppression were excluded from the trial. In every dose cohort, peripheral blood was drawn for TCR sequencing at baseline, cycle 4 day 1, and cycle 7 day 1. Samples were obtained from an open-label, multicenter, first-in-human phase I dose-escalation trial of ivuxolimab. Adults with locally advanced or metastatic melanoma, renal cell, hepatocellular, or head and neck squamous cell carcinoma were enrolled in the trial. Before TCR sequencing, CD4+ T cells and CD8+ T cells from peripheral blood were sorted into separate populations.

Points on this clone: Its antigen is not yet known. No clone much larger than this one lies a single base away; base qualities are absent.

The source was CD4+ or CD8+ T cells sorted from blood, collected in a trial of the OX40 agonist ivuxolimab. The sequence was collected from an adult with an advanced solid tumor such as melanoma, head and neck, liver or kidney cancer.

The CDR3 protein sequence reads: CASSARWDRFNQPQHF. In nucleotide form, the sequence is TGTGCCAGCAGCGCCCGATGGGACCGTTTCAATCAGCCCCAGCATTTT. The chain uses TRBV5-6 and TRBJ1-5; TRBD1 might be the D gene, on 5 matching bases. Taken from cysteine to phenylalanine, the CDR3 has 16 residues. This entry keeps only the CDR3 DNA: 48 bases, framed from base 1. CDR1 SGHDT and CDR2 YYEEEE are derived from the germline V gene. The junction carries 17 bases between V and J, which are trimmed by 4 bases and 3 bases respectively.